This T cell receptor (beta chain) derives from a study of T cell responses to AZD1222 COVID-19 vaccine. Data came from immunoSEQ multiplex PCR; TCRdb stores just in-frame clones and leaves some out. This repertoire shows about 120,000 clones, approximately 84% found once; its top ten account for around 7.2%. The trim removed 3 bases at V and 4 bases at J, leaving 1 base unmatched. This CDR3 spans 13 amino acids. Per germline, CDR1 SGDLS and CDR2 YYNGEE. As regards this clone: Its antigen is not known.

Study-level results: Two doses of AZD1222 preceded a rise in Spike-specific TCR breadth and depth. Regions 160-218 and 743-854 held dominance among vaccine-associated CD4 TCRs, which spanned spike. Nearly half of the spike-specific TCRs reportedly recognize variant regions that carry no mutations.

The origin of this receptor is an adult in good health. The sequencing here drew on peripheral blood, taken on day 0 of AZD1222 vaccination. The chain combines TRBV9 with TRBJ2-7; 10 positions match TRBD1. The CDR3 DNA sequence: TGTGCCAGCAGCGGGGACAGGGGTTACGAGCAGTACTTC. This translates into CASSGDRGYEQYF. The variable domain in full, with the rest retrieved from reference TRBV9 and TRBJ2-7, is DSGVTQTPKHLITATGQRVTLRCSPRSGDLSVYWYQQSLDQGLQFLIQYYNGEERAKGNILERFSAQQFPDLHSELNLSSLELGDSALYFCASSGDRGYEQYFGPGTRLTVT.